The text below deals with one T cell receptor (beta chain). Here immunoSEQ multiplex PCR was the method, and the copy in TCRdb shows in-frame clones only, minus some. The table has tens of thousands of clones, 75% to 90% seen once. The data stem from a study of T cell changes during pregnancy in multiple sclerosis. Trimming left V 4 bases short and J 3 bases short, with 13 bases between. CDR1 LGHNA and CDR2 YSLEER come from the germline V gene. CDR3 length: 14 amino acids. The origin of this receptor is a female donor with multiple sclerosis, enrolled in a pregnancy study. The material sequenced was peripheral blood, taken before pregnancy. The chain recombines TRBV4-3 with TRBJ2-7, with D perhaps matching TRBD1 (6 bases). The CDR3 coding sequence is TGCGCCAGCAGCCCCAACCCGACAGGCTACGAGCAGTACTTC. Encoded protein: CASSPNPTGYEQYF.